The entry that follows covers one T cell receptor beta chain sequence. Its specificity is unknown. These data originate in a study of T-cell memory formation after mild COVID-19. Study results and caveats: That cross-reactive memory joined was suggested by some responding clones appearing in pre-infection memory. Day 15 to 85 contracting clones showed balanced CD4/CD8; later expanders leaned CD4+.

TCRdb used MiXCR to reprocess the 5' RACE reads, holding one entry per CDR3 protein. The table lists approximately 210,000 distinct CDR3 sequences, about 10% of them singletons. The germline V and J ends were trimmed by 0 bases and 0 bases, with 12 bases remaining between them. The CDR3 loop spans 16 amino acids. Germline lookup yields CDR1 SGHDN and CDR2 FVKESK. The sample comprised PBMCs or a T cell subset sorted from them (not recorded which). The TCR was taken from a man between 18 and 35 years old who had mild COVID-19 (a few samples of this study predate the infection). Cell type and time point are not known. This sequence joins TRBV14 and TRBJ2-7; the D gene is possibly TRBD1 (6 bases). The CDR3 DNA is TGTGCCAGCAGCCAAGATGTGCAGGGGATCTCCTACGAGCAGTACTTC. This gives the protein CASSQDVQGISYEQYF. The variable domain in full, with the rest retrieved from reference TRBV14 and TRBJ2-7, is EAGVTQFPSHSVIEKGQTVTLRCDPISGHDNLYWYRRVMGKEIKFLLHFVKESKQDESGMPNNRFLAERTGGTYSTLKVQPAELEDSGVYFCASSQDVQGISYEQYFGPGTRLTVT.